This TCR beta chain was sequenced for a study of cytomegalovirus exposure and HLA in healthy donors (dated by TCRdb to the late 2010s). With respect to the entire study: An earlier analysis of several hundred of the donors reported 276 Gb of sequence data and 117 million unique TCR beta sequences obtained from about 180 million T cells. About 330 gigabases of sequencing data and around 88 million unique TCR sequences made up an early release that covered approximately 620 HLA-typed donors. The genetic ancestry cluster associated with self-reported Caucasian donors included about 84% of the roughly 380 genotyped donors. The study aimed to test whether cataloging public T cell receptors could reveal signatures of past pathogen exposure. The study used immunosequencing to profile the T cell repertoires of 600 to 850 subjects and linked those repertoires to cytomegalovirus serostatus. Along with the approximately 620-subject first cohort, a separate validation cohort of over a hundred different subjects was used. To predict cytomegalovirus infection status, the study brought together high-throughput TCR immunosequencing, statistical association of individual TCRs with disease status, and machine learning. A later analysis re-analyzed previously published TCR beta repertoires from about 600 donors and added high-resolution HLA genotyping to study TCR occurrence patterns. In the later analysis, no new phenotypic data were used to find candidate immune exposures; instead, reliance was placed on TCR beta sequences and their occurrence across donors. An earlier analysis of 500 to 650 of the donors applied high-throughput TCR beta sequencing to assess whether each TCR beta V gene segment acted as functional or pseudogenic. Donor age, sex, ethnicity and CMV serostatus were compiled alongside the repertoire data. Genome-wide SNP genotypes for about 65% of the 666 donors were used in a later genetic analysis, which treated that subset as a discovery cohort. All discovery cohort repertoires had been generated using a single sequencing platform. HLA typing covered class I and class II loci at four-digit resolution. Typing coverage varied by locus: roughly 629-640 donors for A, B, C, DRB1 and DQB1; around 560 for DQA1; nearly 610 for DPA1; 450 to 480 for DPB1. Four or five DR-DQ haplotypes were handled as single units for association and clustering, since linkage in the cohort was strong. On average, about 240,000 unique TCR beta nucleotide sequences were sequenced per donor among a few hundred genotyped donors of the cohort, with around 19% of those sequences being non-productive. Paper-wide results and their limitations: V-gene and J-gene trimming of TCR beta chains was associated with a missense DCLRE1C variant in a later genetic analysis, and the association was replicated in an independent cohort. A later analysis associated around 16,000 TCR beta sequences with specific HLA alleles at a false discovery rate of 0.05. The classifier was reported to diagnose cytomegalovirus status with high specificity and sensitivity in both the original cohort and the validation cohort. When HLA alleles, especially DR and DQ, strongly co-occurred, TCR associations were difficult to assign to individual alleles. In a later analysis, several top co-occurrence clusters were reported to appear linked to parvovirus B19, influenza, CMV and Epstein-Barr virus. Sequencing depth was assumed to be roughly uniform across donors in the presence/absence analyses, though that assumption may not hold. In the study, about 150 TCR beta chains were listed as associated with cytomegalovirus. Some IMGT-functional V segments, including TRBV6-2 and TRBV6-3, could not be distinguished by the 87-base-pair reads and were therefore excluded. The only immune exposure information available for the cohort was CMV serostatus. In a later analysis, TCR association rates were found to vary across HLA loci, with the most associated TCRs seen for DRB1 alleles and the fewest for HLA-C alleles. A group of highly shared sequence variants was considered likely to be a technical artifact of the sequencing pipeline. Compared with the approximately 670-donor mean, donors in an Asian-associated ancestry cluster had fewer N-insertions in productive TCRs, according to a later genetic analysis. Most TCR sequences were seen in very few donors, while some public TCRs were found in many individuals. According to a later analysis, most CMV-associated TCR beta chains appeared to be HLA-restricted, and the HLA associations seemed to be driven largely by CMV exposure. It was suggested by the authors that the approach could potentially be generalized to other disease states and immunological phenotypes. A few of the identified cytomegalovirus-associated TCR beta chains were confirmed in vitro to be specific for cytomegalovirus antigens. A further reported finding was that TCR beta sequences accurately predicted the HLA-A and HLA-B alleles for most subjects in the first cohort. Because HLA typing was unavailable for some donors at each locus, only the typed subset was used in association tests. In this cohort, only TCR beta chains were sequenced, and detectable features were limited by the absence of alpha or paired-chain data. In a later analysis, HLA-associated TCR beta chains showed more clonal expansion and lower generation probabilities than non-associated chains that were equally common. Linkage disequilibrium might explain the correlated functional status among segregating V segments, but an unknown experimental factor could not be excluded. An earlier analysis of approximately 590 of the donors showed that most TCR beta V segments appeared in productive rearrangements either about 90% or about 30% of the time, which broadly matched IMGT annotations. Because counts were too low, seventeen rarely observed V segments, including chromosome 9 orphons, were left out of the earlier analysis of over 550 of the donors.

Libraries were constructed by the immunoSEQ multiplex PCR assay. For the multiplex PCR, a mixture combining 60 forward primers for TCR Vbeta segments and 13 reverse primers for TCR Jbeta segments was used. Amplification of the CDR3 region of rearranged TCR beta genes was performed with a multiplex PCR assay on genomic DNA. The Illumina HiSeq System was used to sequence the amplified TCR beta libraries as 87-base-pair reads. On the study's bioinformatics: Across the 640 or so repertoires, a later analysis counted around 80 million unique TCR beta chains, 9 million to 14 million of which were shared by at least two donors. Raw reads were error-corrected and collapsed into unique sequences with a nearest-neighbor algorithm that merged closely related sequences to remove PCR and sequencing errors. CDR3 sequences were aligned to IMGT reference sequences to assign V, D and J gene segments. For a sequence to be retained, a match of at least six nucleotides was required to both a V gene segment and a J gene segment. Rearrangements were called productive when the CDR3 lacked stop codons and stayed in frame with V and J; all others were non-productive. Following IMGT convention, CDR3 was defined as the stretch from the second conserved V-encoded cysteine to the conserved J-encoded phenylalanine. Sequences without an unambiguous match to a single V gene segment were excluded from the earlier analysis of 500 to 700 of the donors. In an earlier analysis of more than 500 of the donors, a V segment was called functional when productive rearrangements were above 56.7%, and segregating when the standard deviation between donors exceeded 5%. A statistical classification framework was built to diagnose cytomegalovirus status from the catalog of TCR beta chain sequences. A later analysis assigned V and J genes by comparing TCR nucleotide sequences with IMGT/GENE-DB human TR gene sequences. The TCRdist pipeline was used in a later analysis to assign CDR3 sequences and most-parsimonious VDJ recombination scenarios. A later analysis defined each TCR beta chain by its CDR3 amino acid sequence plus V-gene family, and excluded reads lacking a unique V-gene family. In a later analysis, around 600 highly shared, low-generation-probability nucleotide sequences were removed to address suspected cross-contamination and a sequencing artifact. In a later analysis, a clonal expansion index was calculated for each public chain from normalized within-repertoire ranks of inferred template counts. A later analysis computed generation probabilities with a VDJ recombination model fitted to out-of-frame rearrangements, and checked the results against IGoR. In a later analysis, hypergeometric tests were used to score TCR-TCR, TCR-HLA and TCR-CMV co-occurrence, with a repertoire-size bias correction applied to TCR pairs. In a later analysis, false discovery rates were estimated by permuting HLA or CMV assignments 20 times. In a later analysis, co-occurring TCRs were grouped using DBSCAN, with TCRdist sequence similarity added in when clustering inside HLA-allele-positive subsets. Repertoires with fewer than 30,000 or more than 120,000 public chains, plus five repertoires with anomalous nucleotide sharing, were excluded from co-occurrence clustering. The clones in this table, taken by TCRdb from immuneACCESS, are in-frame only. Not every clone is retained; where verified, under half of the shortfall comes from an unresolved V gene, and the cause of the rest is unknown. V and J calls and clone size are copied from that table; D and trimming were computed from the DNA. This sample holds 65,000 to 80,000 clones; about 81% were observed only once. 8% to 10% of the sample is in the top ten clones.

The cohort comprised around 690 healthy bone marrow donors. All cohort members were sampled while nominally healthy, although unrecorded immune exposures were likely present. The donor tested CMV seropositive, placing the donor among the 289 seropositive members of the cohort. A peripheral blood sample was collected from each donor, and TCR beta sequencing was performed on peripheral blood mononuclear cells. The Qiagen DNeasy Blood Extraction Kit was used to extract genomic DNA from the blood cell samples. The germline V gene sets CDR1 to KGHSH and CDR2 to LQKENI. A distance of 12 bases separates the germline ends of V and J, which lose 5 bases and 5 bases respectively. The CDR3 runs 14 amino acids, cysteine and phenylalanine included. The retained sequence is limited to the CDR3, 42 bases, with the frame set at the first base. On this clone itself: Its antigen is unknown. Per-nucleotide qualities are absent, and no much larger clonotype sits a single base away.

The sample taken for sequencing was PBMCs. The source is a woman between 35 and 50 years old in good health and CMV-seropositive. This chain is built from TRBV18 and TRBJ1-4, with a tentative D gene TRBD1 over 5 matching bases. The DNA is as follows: TGTGCCAGCTCAGCGACAGTGACGAATGAAAAACTGTTTTTT. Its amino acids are CASSATVTNEKLFF.